This T cell receptor (beta chain) was recorded in a study of blood T cell repertoires in COVID-19 (dated by TCRdb to the early 2020s). Some background on the complete study: Samples covering the acute and convalescent phases of COVID-19 were provided by collaborators in the United States, Italy and Spain. Where HLA class I and class II types were available, the types were taken from metadata supplied by the sample provider, not from assay-based typing. The prospective study material was composed of cDNA or gDNA derived from T cells, B-cell-depleted T cells, or PBMCs. The samples were drawn from two sources: the first 160 participants of the ongoing ImmuneRACE study, and 1,000 to 1,500 subjects contributed by 6 global collaborators. Deeply sampled blood TCRbeta repertoires from subjects exposed to, actively infected with, or recovered from COVID-19 were included in the dataset. A freely available public database, intended as a resource for researchers studying the immune response to SARS-CoV-2, is where the repertoires were released. The sample metadata nearly always contained a de-identified subject ID, COVID-19 status, age in years and sex. Study-wide findings and limitations: The amount of clinical and demographic metadata varied by source and participant and was provided uncurated.

Of note for this clone: Its antigen specificity is not known. No much larger clone exists at a distance of one base, and base qualities are not known.

V and J are trimmed by 0 bases and 5 bases, and the gene matches miss 6 bases of the junction. The germline V gene encodes CDR1 SGDLS and CDR2 YYNGEE. Including the terminal cysteine and phenylalanine, the CDR3 comprises 15 residues. The only DNA kept is the CDR3, 45 bases in frame from the first base. One collaborating source in Seattle enrolled patients while the patients were actively infected and followed the patients over time throughout the course of disease. The collaborating institutions used their own protocols to collect whole blood in K2EDTA tubes. For TCRbeta analysis, collaborators shipped samples as frozen whole blood, isolated PBMCs, or DNA extracted from either of those sample types. The immunoSEQ Assay, a bias-controlled multiplex PCR, was used to amplify TCRbeta CDR3 regions from genomic DNA. Under the source paper's analysis protocol: The number of nucleated cells in each sample was estimated by amplification of reference gene primers within the assay. Sequence reads were collapsed and filtered to measure the absolute abundance of every unique TCRbeta CDR3 rearrangement. For each sample, productive Simpson clonality was calculated as the square root of Simpson's diversity index over productive rearrangements. Entries here come from immuneACCESS through TCRdb and include only in-frame sequences with V and J called. Some clones fail to appear in such tables; in the studies checked, an unresolved V gene covers under half of the shortfall, and the cause of the remainder is unknown. The V and J calls and clone size are taken from that table; D and trimming were inferred from the DNA. The sample yields over 200,000 clones; 75% to 90% were counted once. The ten most abundant clones make up 2% to 3% of the sample.

This sequence originates from a man under 40 with COVID-19, enrolled during active disease. The chain was built from TRBV9 and TRBJ2-7, with 9 bases aligning to TRBD1. Sample: peripheral blood. In nucleotides, the sequence is TGTGCCAGCAGCGTAGTCGGGACAGGGTCTAACGAGCAGTACTTC. Its protein reads: CASSVVGTGSNEQYF.